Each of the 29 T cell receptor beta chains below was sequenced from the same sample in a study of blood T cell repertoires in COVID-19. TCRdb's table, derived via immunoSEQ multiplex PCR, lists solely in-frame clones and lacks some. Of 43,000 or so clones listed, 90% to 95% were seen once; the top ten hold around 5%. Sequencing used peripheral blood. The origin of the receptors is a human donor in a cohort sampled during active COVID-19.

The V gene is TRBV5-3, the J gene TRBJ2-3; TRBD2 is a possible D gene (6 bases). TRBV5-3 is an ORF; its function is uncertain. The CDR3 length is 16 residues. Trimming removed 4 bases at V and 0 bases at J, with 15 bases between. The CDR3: CARSPPGRSSTDTQYF. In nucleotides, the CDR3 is TGTGCCAGAAGCCCGCCCGGGAGATCTAGCACAGATACGCAGTATTTT.

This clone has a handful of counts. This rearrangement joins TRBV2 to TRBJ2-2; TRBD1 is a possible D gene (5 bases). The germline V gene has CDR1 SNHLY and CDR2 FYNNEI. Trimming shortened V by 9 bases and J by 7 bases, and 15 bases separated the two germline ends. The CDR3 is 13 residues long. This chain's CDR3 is CASRVGPNGELFF. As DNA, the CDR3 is TGTGCCAGTAGGGTGGGGCCCAACGGGGAGCTGTTTTTT.

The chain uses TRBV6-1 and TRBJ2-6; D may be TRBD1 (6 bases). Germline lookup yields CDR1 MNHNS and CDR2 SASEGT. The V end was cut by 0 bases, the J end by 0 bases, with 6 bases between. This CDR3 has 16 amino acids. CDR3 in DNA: TGTGCCAGCAGTGAAGCACAGGGCTCTGGGGCCAACGTCCTGACTTTC. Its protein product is CASSEAQGSGANVLTF.

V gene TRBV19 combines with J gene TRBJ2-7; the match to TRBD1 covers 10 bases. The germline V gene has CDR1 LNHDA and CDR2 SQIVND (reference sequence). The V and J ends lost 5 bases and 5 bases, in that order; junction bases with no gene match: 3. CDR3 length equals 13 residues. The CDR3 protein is CASSATGGDEQYF. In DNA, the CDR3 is TGTGCCAGTAGTGCGACAGGGGGCGACGAGCAGTACTTC.

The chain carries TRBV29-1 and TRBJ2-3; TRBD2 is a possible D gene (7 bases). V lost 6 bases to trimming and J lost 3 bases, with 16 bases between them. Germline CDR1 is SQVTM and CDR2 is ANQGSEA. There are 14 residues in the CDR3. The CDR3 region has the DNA TGCAGCGTGGGAGGGGGACACTCTACAGATACGCAGTATTTT. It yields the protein CSVGGGHSTDTQYF.

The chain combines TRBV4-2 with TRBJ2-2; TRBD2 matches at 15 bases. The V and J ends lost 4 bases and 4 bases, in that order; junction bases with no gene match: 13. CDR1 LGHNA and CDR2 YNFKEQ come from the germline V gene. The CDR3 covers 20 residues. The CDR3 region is CASSPTGTSGRSRGTGELFF. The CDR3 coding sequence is TGTGCCAGCAGCCCGACCGGGACTAGCGGGAGGTCTCGGGGCACCGGGGAGCTGTTTTTT.

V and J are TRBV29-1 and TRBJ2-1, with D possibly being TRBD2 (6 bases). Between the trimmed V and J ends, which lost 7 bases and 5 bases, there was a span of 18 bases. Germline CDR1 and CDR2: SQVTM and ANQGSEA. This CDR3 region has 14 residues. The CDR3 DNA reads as TGCAGCGGCTTCGGAGGGCCCTCTAACAATGAGCAGTTCTTC. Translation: CSGFGGPSNNEQFF.

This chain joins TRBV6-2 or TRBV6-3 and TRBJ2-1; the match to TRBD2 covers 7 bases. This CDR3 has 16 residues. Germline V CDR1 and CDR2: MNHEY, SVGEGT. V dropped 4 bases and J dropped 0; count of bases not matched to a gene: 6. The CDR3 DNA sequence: TGTGCCAGCAGTTCGCACGCGGGAGTCTCCTACAATGAGCAGTTCTTC. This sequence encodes CASSSHAGVSYNEQFF.

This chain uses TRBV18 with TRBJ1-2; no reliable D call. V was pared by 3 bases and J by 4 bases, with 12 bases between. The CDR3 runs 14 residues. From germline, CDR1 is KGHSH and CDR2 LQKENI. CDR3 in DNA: TGTGCCAGCTCACCGTCTGAGGGAAGCTATGGCTACACCTTC. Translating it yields CASSPSEGSYGYTF.

The CDR3 region is CASSLEKTGGGNGYTF. Here the CDR3 DNA reads TGCGCCAGCAGCTTGGAAAAGACAGGGGGCGGTAATGGCTACACCTTC. The chain links TRBV5-1 to TRBJ1-2; 10 bases match TRBD1. This CDR3 has 16 amino acids. Germline V lookup: CDR1 SGHRS, CDR2 YFSETQ. The J segment lost 6 bases and the V segment lost 0 bases, leaving 8 bases of the junction unmatched.

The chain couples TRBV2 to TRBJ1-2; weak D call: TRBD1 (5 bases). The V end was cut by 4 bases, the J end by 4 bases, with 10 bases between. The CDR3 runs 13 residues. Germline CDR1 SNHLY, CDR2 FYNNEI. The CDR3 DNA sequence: TGTGCCAGCAGTGTAGCGGGGGGCTATGGCTACACCTTC. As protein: CASSVAGGYGYTF.

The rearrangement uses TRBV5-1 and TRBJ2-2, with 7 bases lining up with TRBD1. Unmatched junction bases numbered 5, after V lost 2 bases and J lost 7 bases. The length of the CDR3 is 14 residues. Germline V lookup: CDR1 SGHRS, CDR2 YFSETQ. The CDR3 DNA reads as TGCGCCAGCAGCTTTGGACAGGCGGGCGGGGAGCTGTTTTTT. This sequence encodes CASSFGQAGGELFF.

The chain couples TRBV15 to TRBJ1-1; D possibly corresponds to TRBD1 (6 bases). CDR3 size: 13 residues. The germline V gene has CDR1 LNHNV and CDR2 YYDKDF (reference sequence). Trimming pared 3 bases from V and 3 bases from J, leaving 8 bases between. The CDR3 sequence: CATSSGQHTEAFF. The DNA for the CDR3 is TGTGCCACCAGCAGTGGACAGCACACTGAAGCTTTCTTT.

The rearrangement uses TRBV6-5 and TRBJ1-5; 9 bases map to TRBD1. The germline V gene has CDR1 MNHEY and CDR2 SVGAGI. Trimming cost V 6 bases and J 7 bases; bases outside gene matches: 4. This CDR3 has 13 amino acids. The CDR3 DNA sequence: TGTGCCAGCAGGGGACAGGGACTCCAGCCCCAGCATTTT. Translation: CASRGQGLQPQHF.

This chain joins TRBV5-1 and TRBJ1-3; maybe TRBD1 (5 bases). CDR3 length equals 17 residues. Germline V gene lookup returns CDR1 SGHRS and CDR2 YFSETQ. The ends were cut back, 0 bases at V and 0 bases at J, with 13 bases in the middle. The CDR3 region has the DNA TGCGCCAGCAGCTTGGAAGCAGGGAGGCCCTCTGGAAACACCATATATTTT. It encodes CASSLEAGRPSGNTIYF.

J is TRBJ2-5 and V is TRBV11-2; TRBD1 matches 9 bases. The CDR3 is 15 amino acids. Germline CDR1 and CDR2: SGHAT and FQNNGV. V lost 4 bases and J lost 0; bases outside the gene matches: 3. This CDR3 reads CASSSGQGYQETQYF. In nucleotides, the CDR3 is TGTGCCAGCAGCTCAGGACAGGGGTACCAAGAGACCCAGTACTTC.

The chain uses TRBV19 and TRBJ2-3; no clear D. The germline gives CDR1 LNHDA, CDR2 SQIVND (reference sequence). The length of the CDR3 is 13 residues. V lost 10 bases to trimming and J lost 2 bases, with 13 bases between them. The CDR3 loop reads CATTIKNTDTQYF. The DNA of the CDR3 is TGTGCCACCACAATCAAGAACACAGATACGCAGTATTTT.

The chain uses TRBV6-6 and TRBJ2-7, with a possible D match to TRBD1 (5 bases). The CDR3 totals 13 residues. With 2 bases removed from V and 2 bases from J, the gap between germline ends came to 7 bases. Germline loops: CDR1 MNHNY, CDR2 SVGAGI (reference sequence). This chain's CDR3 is CASSYDRAYEQYF. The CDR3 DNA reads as TGTGCCAGCAGTTACGACAGAGCCTACGAGCAGTACTTC.

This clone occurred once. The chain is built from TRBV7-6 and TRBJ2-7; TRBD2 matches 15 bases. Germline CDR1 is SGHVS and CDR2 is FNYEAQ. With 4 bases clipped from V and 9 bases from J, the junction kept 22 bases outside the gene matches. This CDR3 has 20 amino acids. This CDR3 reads CASSSHRVGLAGGSPAGQYF. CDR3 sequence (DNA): TGTGCCAGCAGCTCCCACCGCGTGGGACTAGCGGGAGGTTCTCCCGCCGGGCAGTACTTC.

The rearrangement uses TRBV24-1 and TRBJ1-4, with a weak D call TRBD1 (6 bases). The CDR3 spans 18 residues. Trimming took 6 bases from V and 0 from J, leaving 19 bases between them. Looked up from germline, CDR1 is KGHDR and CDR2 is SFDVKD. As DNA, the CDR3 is TGTGCCACCAGTTTTCCTATGACGGACAGCCCAACTAATGAAAAACTGTTTTTT. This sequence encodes CATSFPMTDSPTNEKLFF.

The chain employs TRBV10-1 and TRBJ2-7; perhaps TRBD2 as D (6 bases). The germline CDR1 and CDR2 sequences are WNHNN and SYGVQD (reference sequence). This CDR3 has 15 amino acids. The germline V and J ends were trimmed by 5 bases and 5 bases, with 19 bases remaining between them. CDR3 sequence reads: CASSYWGVSRHEQYF. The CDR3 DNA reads TGCGCCAGCAGTTATTGGGGGGTTTCTCGCCACGAGCAGTACTTC.

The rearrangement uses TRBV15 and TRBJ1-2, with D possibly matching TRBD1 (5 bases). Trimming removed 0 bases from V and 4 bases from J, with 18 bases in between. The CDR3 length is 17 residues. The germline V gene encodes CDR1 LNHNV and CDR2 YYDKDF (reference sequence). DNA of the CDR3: TGTGCCACCAGCAGAGATCTCCCGGGACTTGGTCTCTATGGCTACACCTTC. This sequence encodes CATSRDLPGLGLYGYTF.

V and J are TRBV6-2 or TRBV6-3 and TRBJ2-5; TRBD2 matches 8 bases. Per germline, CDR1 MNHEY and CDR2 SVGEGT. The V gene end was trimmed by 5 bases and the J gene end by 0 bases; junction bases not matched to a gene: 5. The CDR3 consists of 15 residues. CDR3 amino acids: CASSDKGLDQETQYF. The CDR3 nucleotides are TGTGCCAGCAGTGACAAGGGACTAGACCAAGAGACCCAGTACTTC.

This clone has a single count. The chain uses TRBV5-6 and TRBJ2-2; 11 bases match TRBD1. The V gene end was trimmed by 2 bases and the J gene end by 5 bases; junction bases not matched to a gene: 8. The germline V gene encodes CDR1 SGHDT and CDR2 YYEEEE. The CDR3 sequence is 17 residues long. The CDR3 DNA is TGTGCCAGCAGCTTCGGTCTGGACAGGGGGCGGACCGGGGAGCTGTTTTTT. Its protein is CASSFGLDRGRTGELFF.

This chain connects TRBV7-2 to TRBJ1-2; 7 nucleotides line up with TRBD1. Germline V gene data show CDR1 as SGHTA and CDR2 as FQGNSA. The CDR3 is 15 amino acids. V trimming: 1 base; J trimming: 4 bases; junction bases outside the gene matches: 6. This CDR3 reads CASSLVWGDSYGYTF. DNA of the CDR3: TGTGCCAGCAGCTTAGTTTGGGGGGACAGCTATGGCTACACCTTC. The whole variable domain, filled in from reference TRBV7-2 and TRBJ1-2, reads GAGVSQSPSNKVTEKGKDVELRCDPISGHTALYWYRQSLGQGLEFLIYFQGNSAPDKSGLPSDRFSAERTGGSVSTLTIQRTQQEDSAVYLCASSLVWGDSYGYTFGSGTRLTVV.

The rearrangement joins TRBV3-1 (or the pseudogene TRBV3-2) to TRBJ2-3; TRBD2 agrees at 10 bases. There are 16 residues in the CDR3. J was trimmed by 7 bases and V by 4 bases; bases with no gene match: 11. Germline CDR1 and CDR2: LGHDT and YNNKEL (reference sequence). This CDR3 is CASSLALAGLENTQYF. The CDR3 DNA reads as TGTGCCAGCAGCCTTGCACTAGCGGGGTTAGAGAATACGCAGTATTTT.

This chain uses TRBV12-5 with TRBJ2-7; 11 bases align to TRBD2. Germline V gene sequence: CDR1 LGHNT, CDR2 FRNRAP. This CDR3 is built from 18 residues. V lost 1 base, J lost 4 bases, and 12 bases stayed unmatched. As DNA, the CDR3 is TGTGCTAGTGGTTTGGCCGAAACCCGGGCTAGCGGGGGGTACGAGCAGTACTTC. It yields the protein CASGLAETRASGGYEQYF. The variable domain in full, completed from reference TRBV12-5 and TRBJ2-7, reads DARVTQTPRHKVTEMGQEVTMRCQPILGHNTVFWYRQTMMQGLELLAYFRNRAPLDDSGMPKDRFSAEMPDATLATLKIQPSEPRDSAVYFCASGLAETRASGGYEQYFGPGTRLTVT.

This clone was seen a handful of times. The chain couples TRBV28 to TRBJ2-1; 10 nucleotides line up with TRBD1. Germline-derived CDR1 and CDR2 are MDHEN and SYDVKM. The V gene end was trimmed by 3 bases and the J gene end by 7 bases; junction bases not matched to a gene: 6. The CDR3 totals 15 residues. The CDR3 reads CASSFKGQGWNEQFF. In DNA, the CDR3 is TGTGCCAGCAGTTTTAAGGGACAGGGGTGGAATGAGCAGTTCTTC.

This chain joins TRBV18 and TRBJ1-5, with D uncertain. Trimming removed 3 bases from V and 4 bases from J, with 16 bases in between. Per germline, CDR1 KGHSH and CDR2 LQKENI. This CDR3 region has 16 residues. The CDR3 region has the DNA TGTGCCAGCTCACCCCCCAACCTGGAGGTAAATCAGCCCCAGCATTTT. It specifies CASSPPNLEVNQPQHF.